This T cell receptor (beta chain) was recovered during a study of spatial heterogeneity in lung cancer. About the research overall: TCR and UMI combinations that were unique each appeared, on average, more than ten times in raw reads.

TCRdb re-called the 5' RACE reads through MiXCR, storing one row per CDR3 protein. In the table there are 10,000 to 15,000 distinct CDR3 sequences, approximately 5% of which are singletons. The time point denotes: sample taken at primary tumor resection. From tumor, nontumor lung or frozen PBMC, whole RNA was taken unsorted for sequencing. The CDR3 contains 16 residues. Germline CDR1 and CDR2: MGHRA and YSYEKL. V trimming: 1 base; J trimming: 2 bases; junction bases outside the gene matches: 8. This clonotype was picked up many times. Little can be read into the size of this beta chain, an off-target read in a library designed for alpha chains.

The clonotype was recovered from a human donor with early-stage non-small cell lung cancer. The V call is TRBV4-1, the J call TRBJ2-7; TRBD2 agrees at 7 bases. The specimen comprised lung tumor tissue, sampled at surgery. The DNA of the CDR3 is TGCGCCAGCAGCCAAGTCTCGGCTAGCGGTCCCTACGAGCAGTACGTC. Residues: CASSQVSASGPYEQYV.